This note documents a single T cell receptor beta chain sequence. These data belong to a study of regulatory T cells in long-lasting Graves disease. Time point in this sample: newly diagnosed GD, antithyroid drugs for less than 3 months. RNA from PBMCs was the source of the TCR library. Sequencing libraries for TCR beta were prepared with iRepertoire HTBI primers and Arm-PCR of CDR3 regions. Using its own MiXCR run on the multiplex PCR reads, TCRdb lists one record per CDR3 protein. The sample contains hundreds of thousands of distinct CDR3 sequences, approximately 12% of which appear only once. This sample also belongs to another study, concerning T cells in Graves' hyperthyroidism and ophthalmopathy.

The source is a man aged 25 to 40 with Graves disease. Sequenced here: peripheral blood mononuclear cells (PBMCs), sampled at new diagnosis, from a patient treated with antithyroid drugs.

The chain's CDR3 is CASIRDPSTDTQYF. The CDR3, as DNA: TGCGCCAGCATCCGGGACCCGAGCACAGATACGCAGTATTTT. The genes are TRBV5-1 and TRBJ2-3; D could derive from TRBD1 or TRBD2 (5 bases each). In germline, CDR1 is SGHRS, CDR2 YFSETQ. CDR3 size: 14 residues. The V gene lost 6 bases and the J gene lost 0 bases, with 11 bases spanning the gap.